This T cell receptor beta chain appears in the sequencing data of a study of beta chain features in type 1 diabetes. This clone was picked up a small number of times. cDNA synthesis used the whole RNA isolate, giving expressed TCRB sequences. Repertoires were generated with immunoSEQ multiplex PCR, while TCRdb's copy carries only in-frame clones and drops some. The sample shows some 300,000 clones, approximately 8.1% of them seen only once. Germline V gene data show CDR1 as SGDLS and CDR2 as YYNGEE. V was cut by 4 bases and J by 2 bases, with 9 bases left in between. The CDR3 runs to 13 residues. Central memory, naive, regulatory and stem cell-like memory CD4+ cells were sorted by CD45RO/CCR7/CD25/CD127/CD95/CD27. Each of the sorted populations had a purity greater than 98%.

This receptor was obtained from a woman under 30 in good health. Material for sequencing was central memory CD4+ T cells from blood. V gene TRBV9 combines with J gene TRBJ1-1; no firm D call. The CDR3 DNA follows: TGTGCCAGCAGCCCAGGAATTAACACTGAAGCTTTCTTT. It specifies CASSPGINTEAFF.